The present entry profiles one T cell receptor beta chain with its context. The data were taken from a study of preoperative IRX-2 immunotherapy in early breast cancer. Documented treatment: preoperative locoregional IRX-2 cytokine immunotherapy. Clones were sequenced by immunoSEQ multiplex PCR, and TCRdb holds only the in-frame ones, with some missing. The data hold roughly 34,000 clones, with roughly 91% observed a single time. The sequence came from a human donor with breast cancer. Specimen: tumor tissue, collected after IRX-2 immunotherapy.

The CDR3 region has the DNA TGTGCCAGCAGTTACCCCCTTACGGACCGCTCTGGAAACACCATATATTTT. This sequence encodes CASSYPLTDRSGNTIYF. V usage is TRBV6-8 and J usage is TRBJ1-3; D unclear. The CDR3 length is 17 residues. V lost 2 bases and J 0 bases, leaving 14 bases between the germline ends. Germline CDR1 MNHGY, CDR2 SAAAGT.